This section outlines one TCR beta chain sequence together with its context. Its antigen is still unknown. Germline CDR1 and CDR2: MDHEN and SYDVKM. The CDR3 contains 14 residues. V shed 8 bases, J shed 8 bases, and the junction held 9 bases outside the gene matches. About 9.9 milliliters of peripheral blood were drawn from each donor. The entry originates in a study of type 1 and type 2 diabetes patients. Across the whole study: Donors were type 1 diabetes, type 2 diabetes, or nondiabetic controls. General observations from the study: Some expanded clones seen only in T1D might occur in additional T2D or control samples. Groups were not age- or gender-matched, which may bias interpretation.

Amplification started from genomic DNA. A primer set of 30 forward and 13 reverse primers amplified the CDR3. TCRdb passed the multiplex PCR reads through MiXCR, listing each CDR3 protein once. The profile shows fewer than 300,000 distinct CDR3 sequences, around 47% of them singletons. The V and J genes are TRBV28 and TRBJ1-6, with 7 bases that match TRBD1. The sequenced material came from peripheral blood mononuclear cells (PBMCs). The sequence was obtained from a young man with type 2 diabetes. This CDR3 is CASWTLTGYSPLHF. As DNA, the CDR3 is TGTGCCAGCTGGACTCTGACAGGGTATTCACCCCTCCACTTT.